These T cell receptor beta chains were read from a single sample in a study of beta chain features in type 1 diabetes. The data were produced by immunoSEQ multiplex PCR, yet TCRdb's version contains in-frame clones alone and is incomplete. This sample has some 280,000 clones, with roughly 13% found just once. Sequenced material: naive CD4+ T cells from blood. These receptors all stem from a man aged 25-45 years with type 1 diabetes. CDR3s include the opening cysteine and the closing phenylalanine or tryptophan. The D gene is left open where the match is weak. The listing skips clone size in some rows; elsewhere it reads once, few, many or a size class.

V gene	clone size	D gene	J gene	CDR3 DNA	CDR3 protein
TRBV7-9	few	TRBD2	TRBJ2-1	TGTGCCAGCAGTCTCATAAGCGGGAGAAGCTCCAATGAGCAGTTCTTC	CASSLISGRSSNEQFF
TRBV28	few	.	TRBJ2-1	TGTGCCAGCAGTGAGCCTACAGCTACGAATGAGCAGTTCTTC	CASSEPTATNEQFF
TRBV7-9	.	.	TRBJ2-7	TGTGCCAGCAGCTCCCGTAACTTC	CASSSRNF
TRBV9	few	TRBD2	TRBJ2-1	TGTGCCAGCAGCGTAGCTAGCGGGGTCTCCTACAATGAGCAGTTCTTC	CASSVASGVSYNEQFF
TRBV18	.	.	TRBJ1-1	TGTGCCAGCTCACCATCTATCCGGACTATGAACACTGAAGCTTTCTTT	CASSPSIRTMNTEAFF
TRBV7-3	few	.	TRBJ2-3	TGTGCCAGCAGCTTAAGAGCAGATACGCAGTATTTT	CASSLRADTQYF
TRBV5-1	few	TRBD1	TRBJ2-2	TGCGCCAGCAGCATACAGGGGTCGGACACCGGGGAGCTGTTTTTT	CASSIQGSDTGELFF
TRBV18	.	TRBD2	TRBJ2-1	TGTGCCAGCTCACCACGGGGACTAGCGGGAGGCGCCTACAATGAGCAGTTCTTC	CASSPRGLAGGAYNEQFF
TRBV29-1	few	TRBD2	TRBJ2-5	TGCAGCGTAATACTAGCGGGGGTGTACCAAGAGACCCAGTACTTC	CSVILAGVYQETQYF
TRBV18	.	TRBD2	TRBJ2-1	TGTGCCAGCTCACCACAAATACTAGCGGGAGGGCCGACACGGGGGAATGAGCAGTTCTTC	CASSPQILAGGPTRGNEQFF
TRBV6-5	.	TRBD2	TRBJ2-5	TGTGCCAGCAGGGAGCTAGCGGAGCAAGAGACCCAGTACTTC	CASRELAEQETQYF
TRBV11-2	.	TRBD1	TRBJ2-3	TGTGCCAGCACCCCACTGGGGCCAGGGGGTACAGATACGCAGTATTTT	CASTPLGPGGTDTQYF
TRBV6-1	few	TRBD1	TRBJ2-5	TGTGCCAGCAGTTCGGACAGGTCCGAGGAGACCCAGTACTTC	CASSSDRSEETQYF
TRBV20-1	few	.	TRBJ2-7	TGCAGTGCTACGGGTAGGCCCGAGCAGTACTTC	CSATGRPEQYF
TRBV5-6	.	.	TRBJ2-3	TGTGCCAGCAGCCTCGGCCGGCGGGGAGATACGCAGTATTTT	CASSLGRRGDTQYF
TRBV19	.	TRBD2	TRBJ2-7	TGTGCCAGTTCGCTAGCGGGAGGAGTGGGCGAGCAGTACTTC	CASSLAGGVGEQYF
TRBV11-2	few	TRBD1	TRBJ2-2	TGTGCCAGCAGCTTGGTACAGGGGGTCGGGGAGCTGTTTTTT	CASSLVQGVGELFF
TRBV10-3	.	TRBD2	TRBJ2-3	TGTGCCATCAGTGAGTCGACTAGCGGGCCAGATACGCAGTATTTT	CAISESTSGPDTQYF
TRBV5-1	.	TRBD2	TRBJ2-7	TGCGCCAGCAGCTCGGGACTAGCGGGAGGCGAGCAGTACTTC	CASSSGLAGGEQYF
TRBV19	few	.	TRBJ2-5	TGTGCCAGTAGTATCTTAGCCAGTTCAACAAGAGAGACCCAGTACTTC	CASSILASSTRETQYF
TRBV5-1	few	TRBD1	TRBJ1-2	TGCGCCAGCAGCATCTTCCTGACAGGGGGGGTTGATGGCTACACCTTC	CASSIFLTGGVDGYTF
TRBV6-5	.	TRBD2	TRBJ2-3	TGTGCCAGCAGAGGACTAGCGGGAGGTTCAGATACGCAGTATTTT	CASRGLAGGSDTQYF
TRBV11-2	.	.	TRBJ1-1	TGTGCCAGCAGCCCCCGCGCCCTTTGGGCTTTCTTT	CASSPRALWAFF
TRBV7-9	few	.	TRBJ1-2	TGTGCCAGCAGCAGTACAGGTCAGGCGGGCTACACCTTC	CASSSTGQAGYTF
TRBV4-3	.	TRBD1	TRBJ2-7	TGCGCCAGCAGCCAACCTCTACCGCCTGACAGGGGGTGCTACGAGCAGTACTTC	CASSQPLPPDRGCYEQYF
TRBV19	.	TRBD2	TRBJ2-7	TGTGCCAGTAGTATTCGTCCGACTAGCGGGAGACGTTACGAGCAGTACTTC	CASSIRPTSGRRYEQYF
TRBV5-4	few	.	TRBJ1-1	TGTGCCAGCAGCTACAAGGGGGACACTGAAGCTTTCTTT	CASSYKGDTEAFF
TRBV4-1	.	TRBD1	TRBJ2-5	TGCGCCAGCAGCCAGCCGGACAGGGGTAGTAAAGAGACCCAGTACTTC	CASSQPDRGSKETQYF
TRBV7-9	few	.	TRBJ2-7	TGTGCCAGCAGCTTGGAAAGGGGGATTTACGAGCAGTACTTC	CASSLERGIYEQYF
TRBV4-2	few	.	TRBJ2-2	TGTGCCAGCAGCCGAGTGAACACCGGGGAGCTGTTTTTT	CASSRVNTGELFF
TRBV28	.	.	TRBJ2-7	TGTGCCAGCAGTTTACGCTACGAGCAGTACTTC	CASSLRYEQYF
TRBV7-3	.	.	TRBJ2-3	TGTGCCAGCAGCTCGGGGAGGAGCGGTTTAGATACGCAGTATTTT	CASSSGRSGLDTQYF
TRBV5-6	.	TRBD1	TRBJ1-2	TGTGCCAGCAGCGGGGGACAGGGGAATGGCTACACCTTC	CASSGGQGNGYTF
TRBV18	.	TRBD1	TRBJ2-1	TGTGCCAGCTCACCACGGACAGGGTTATACAATGAGCAGTTCTTC	CASSPRTGLYNEQFF
TRBV30	few	TRBD2	TRBJ2-7	TGTGCCGGCACCAACTTGGGACTAGCGGCCTACGAGCAGTACTTC	CAGTNLGLAAYEQYF
TRBV9	.	TRBD2	TRBJ2-5	TGTGCCAGCAGCGTAGCGGCGGGAGGGCCTACCCTGTACCAAGAGACCCAGTACTTC	CASSVAAGGPTLYQETQYF
TRBV5-5	.	.	TRBJ2-5	TGTGCCAGCAGCCTTTGGGCCGACGGAACCCAAGAGACCCAGTACTTC	CASSLWADGTQETQYF
TRBV28	.	.	TRBJ1-1	TGTGCCAGCAGTTTCGGACTGGGGGGGTACACTGAAGCTTTCTTT	CASSFGLGGYTEAFF
TRBV7-9	.	.	TRBJ2-1	TGTGCCAGCAGCCGGGGAGGTAGCTCCTACAATGAGCAGTTCTTC	CASSRGGSSYNEQFF
TRBV28	few	TRBD2	TRBJ2-3	TGTGCCACCAGGACGGGAGGAGTCACAGATACGCAGTATTTT	CATRTGGVTDTQYF
TRBV29-1	.	TRBD1	TRBJ1-2	TGCAGCGCTACGGGAGACAGGGATGGAGGCTACACCTTC	CSATGDRDGGYTF